The next 22 T cell receptor beta chains were all read from a single sample in a study of T cell repertoires in cytomegalovirus infection. Via MiXCR, TCRdb re-called the reads, giving one row per CDR3 protein. The table has roughly 700,000 distinct CDR3 sequences, around a third seen once. These TCRs' antigens remain unknown. The input for sequencing was cultured PBMCs, taken from culture after CMV antigen stimulation. These TCRs come from a human donor in good health (CMV status not recorded). Some clones in this sample may be carry-over from other donors' samples.

This clonotype appeared a few times. The chain uses TRBV7-8 and TRBJ2-5; the match to TRBD2 covers 9 bases. The CDR3 is 15 amino acids. Germline V gives CDR1 SGHVS, CDR2 FQNEAQ. The V segment lost 5 bases and the J segment 4 bases; nucleotides outside the gene matches: 8. The CDR3 reads CASSKLAGGGETQYF. The CDR3 DNA reads as TGTGCCAGCAGCAAACTAGCGGGCGGCGGAGAGACCCAGTACTTC.

The CDR3 here is CASSFPPSGEFEAFF. CDR3 DNA sequence: TGTGCCAGCAGCTTCCCACCGTCGGGGGAGTTTGAAGCTTTCTTT. The V call is TRBV7-9, the J call TRBJ1-1, with D perhaps TRBD1 (5 bases). Germline CDR1 is SEHNR and CDR2 is FQNEAQ (reference sequence). V lost 3 bases to trimming and J lost 7 bases, with 18 bases between them. The CDR3 is made up of 15 amino acids. Full variable domain (outside the CDR3, taken from reference TRBV7-9 and TRBJ1-1): DTGVSQNPRHKITKRGQNVTFRCDPISEHNRLYWYRQTLGQGPEFLTYFQNEAQLEKSRLLSDRFSAERPKGSFSTLEIQRTEQGDSAMYLCASSFPPSGEFEAFFGQGTRLTVV.

The chain carries TRBV20-1 and TRBJ2-7, with 8 bases matching TRBD2. The CDR3 totals 15 residues. Germline V CDR1 and CDR2: DFQATT, SNEGSKA (reference sequence). Trimming took 0 bases from V and 2 from J; bases not matched to a gene: 6. The CDR3 nucleotides read TGCAGTGCTAGAGATCGGACTAGCCTGACCTACGAGCAGTACTTC. This translates into CSARDRTSLTYEQYF.

This rearrangement joins TRBV10-3 to TRBJ2-7; the D is unclear. Trimming removed 0 bases at V and 0 bases at J, with 9 bases between. Germline assignment: CDR1 ENHRY and CDR2 SYGVKD. The CDR3 has 15 amino acids. CDR3 amino acids: CAISESDVSSYEQYF. CDR3 bases: TGTGCCATCAGTGAGTCCGACGTGAGCTCCTACGAGCAGTACTTC.

The gene calls are TRBV6-6 and TRBJ2-7; D is possibly TRBD1 or TRBD2 (6 bases each). Between the trimmed V and J ends, which lost 8 bases and 3 bases, there was a span of 20 bases. The CDR3 consists of 15 residues. In germline, CDR1 is MNHNY, CDR2 SVGAGI (reference sequence). CDR3 in amino acids: CASRPITGGGYEQYF. The CDR3 DNA is TGTGCCAGCCGGCCGATCACCGGGGGCGGCTACGAGCAGTACTTC.

This rearrangement joins TRBV19 to TRBJ2-3; no clear D. The V gene lost 3 bases and the J gene lost 0 bases, with 4 bases spanning the gap. From germline, CDR1 is LNHDA and CDR2 SQIVND (reference sequence). The CDR3 totals 13 residues. Written as DNA, the CDR3 is TGTGCCAGTAGTATGTTCAGCACAGATACGCAGTATTTT. This gives the protein CASSMFSTDTQYF.

This clonotype appeared a few times. The gene calls are TRBV12-3 or TRBV12-4 and TRBJ2-7; 10 bases align to TRBD2. This CDR3 is 14 amino acids long. With V trimmed by 8 bases and J by 5 bases, 9 bases remained unmatched. CDR3 coding DNA: TGTGCCAGCGGTGCTAGCGGGAGACCCCACGAGCAGTACTTC. This gives the protein CASGASGRPHEQYF.

This clonotype was detected ten times or more. This chain links TRBV7-2 with TRBJ2-3; either TRBD1 or TRBD2 may supply D (6 bases each). Germline values: CDR1 SGHTA, CDR2 FQGNSA. The CDR3 is 17 amino acids. The V end was cut by 2 bases, the J end by 4 bases, with 19 bases between. In DNA, the CDR3 is TGTGCCAGCAGCTTACGCGGTAGGGGGAGGAGAGCAGATACGCAGTATTTT. Its protein product is CASSLRGRGRRADTQYF. Combining the CDR3 with reference TRBV7-2 and TRBJ2-3 gives the whole variable domain GAGVSQSPSNKVTEKGKDVELRCDPISGHTALYWYRQSLGQGLEFLIYFQGNSAPDKSGLPSDRFSAERTGGSVSTLTIQRTQQEDSAVYLCASSLRGRGRRADTQYFGPGTRLTVL.

The rearrangement links TRBV20-1 to TRBJ1-4, with D uncertain. V was clipped by 0 bases and J by 4 bases, with 18 bases between them. Germline-derived CDR1 and CDR2 are DFQATT and SNEGSKA (reference sequence). The CDR3 extends over 17 amino acids. CDR3 DNA sequence: TGCAGTGCTAGAGATAAGTATGACGCTGGAAGTAATGAAAAACTGTTTTTT. Amino acids: CSARDKYDAGSNEKLFF.

This chain links TRBV27 with TRBJ2-2; 10 bases match TRBD1. J was trimmed by 5 bases and V by 5 bases; bases with no gene match: 2. Germline CDR1 MNHEY, CDR2 SMNVEV (reference sequence). CDR3 length: 14 amino acids. CDR3 protein: CASSAGQGTGELFF. CDR3 DNA sequence: TGTGCCAGCAGTGCGGGACAGGGGACCGGGGAGCTGTTTTTT.

There are a few counts of this clonotype. The V gene is TRBV19, the J gene TRBJ2-1; 8 nucleotides agree with TRBD2. This CDR3 spans 14 amino acids. The V segment lost 9 bases and the J segment 4 bases; nucleotides outside the gene matches: 8. Germline V gene sequence: CDR1 LNHDA, CDR2 SQIVND (reference sequence). The CDR3, as DNA: TGTGCCAGCCAGCAAGCGGGGGCATACAATGAGCAGTTCTTC. This gives the protein CASQQAGAYNEQFF.

The chain couples TRBV10-3 to TRBJ2-3; TRBD1 is a possible D gene (6 bases). Trimming stripped 4 bases from V and 2 bases from J, with 10 bases between. The CDR3 contains 14 residues. CDR1 ENHRY and CDR2 SYGVKD come from the germline V gene. CDR3: CAISGTELTDTQYF. The CDR3 DNA reads TGTGCCATCAGTGGGACAGAGCTCACAGATACGCAGTATTTT.

The rearrangement links TRBV10-3 to TRBJ2-1; 11 nucleotides agree with TRBD2. With V trimmed by 10 bases and J by 9 bases, 11 bases remained unmatched. The germline V gene has CDR1 ENHRY and CDR2 SYGVKD. The CDR3 sequence is 14 residues long. The CDR3 coding sequence is TGTGCCACGCTAGCGGGAGGCGCCCCGGGTGAGCAGTTCTTC. This codes for CATLAGGAPGEQFF.

The V gene is TRBV6-7, the J gene TRBJ2-7; 11 bases agree with TRBD2. TRBV6-7 is labeled an ORF, and its function is uncertain. Unmatched junction bases numbered 14, after V lost 6 bases and J lost 7 bases. The CDR3 loop spans 16 amino acids. CDR3 amino acids: CASRPGTSGYVWEQYF. CDR3 nucleotides: TGTGCCAGCAGACCAGGGACTAGCGGTTACGTCTGGGAGCAGTACTTC.

With respect to this clonotype: Sequence at one end of the junction differs from germline and may be a read error. The chain recombines TRBV6-8 with TRBJ1-4; no firm D call. Germline assignment: CDR1 MNHGY and CDR2 SAAAGT. The CDR3 covers 15 residues. CDR3 in amino acids: CASTATRATNEELFF. For the CDR3, the DNA is TGTGCCAGCACCGCCACCCGTGCAACTAATGAAGAACTGTTTTTT.

There are a few counts of this clonotype. Here the CDR3 DNA reads TGTGCCAGCAGCCTAAGCGTACAGGGCTTAATATATTTT. Translation gives CASSLSVQGLIYF. The chain combines TRBV7-2 with TRBJ1-3; a weak D match, TRBD1 (6 bases). Germline V CDR1 and CDR2: SGHTA, FQGNSA. Deletions cut 5 bases from V and 13 bases from J, with 18 bases between. The CDR3 extends over 13 amino acids.

The rearrangement uses TRBV7-9 and TRBJ1-1, with 9 bases fitting TRBD1. V lost 5 bases, J lost 5 bases, and 9 bases stayed unmatched. The CDR3 runs to 15 residues. The germline V gene has CDR1 SEHNR and CDR2 FQNEAQ (reference sequence). CDR3 sequence (DNA): TGTGCCAGCAGCCAGGGACAGGGCGGAAGTACTGAAGCTTTCTTT. Protein product: CASSQGQGGSTEAFF.

The V call is TRBV2, the J call TRBJ1-1, with 9 bases fitting TRBD1. J gave up 5 bases and V 6 bases, and 10 bases lay outside the gene matches. Germline CDR1 reads SNHLY; CDR2 reads FYNNEI. This CDR3 spans 15 amino acids. Written as DNA, the CDR3 is TGTGCCAGCAGCGCATTACAGGGGGCGAGGACTGAAGCTTTCTTT. Translated, it gives CASSALQGARTEAFF.

The chain recombines TRBV7-9 with TRBJ1-1; D not resolved. This CDR3 spans 14 amino acids. V was clipped by 1 base and J by 3 bases, with 9 bases between them. Germline CDR1 and CDR2: SEHNR and FQNEAQ (reference sequence). CDR3 in amino acids: CASSLGGDDTEAFF. CDR3 in DNA: TGTGCCAGCAGCTTAGGGGGAGACGACACTGAAGCTTTCTTT.

The chain has TRBV5-5 and TRBJ2-2, with 8 bases lining up with TRBD1. The CDR3 length is 14 residues. The germline CDR1 and CDR2 sequences are SGHKS and YYEKEE (reference sequence). V was clipped by 4 bases and J by 4 bases; unmatched bases: 3. The CDR3 loop is CASSRGQATGELFF. For the CDR3, the DNA is TGTGCCAGCAGCAGGGGACAGGCCACCGGGGAGCTGTTTTTT.

This clonotype was detected only a few times. This rearrangement joins TRBV7-9 to TRBJ2-3; TRBD2 agrees at 8 bases. The CDR3 is 17 residues long. Germline V gives CDR1 SEHNR, CDR2 FQNEAQ (reference sequence). J was trimmed by 4 bases and V by 1 base; bases with no gene match: 10. CDR3 DNA sequence: TGTGCCAGCAGCTTAGGGAGGACTAGCCATACTCCAGATACGCAGTATTTT. Its protein product is CASSLGRTSHTPDTQYF. The full variable domain, completed using reference TRBV7-9 and TRBJ2-3, is DTGVSQNPRHKITKRGQNVTFRCDPISEHNRLYWYRQTLGQGPEFLTYFQNEAQLEKSRLLSDRFSAERPKGSFSTLEIQRTEQGDSAMYLCASSLGRTSHTPDTQYFGPGTRLTVL.

The table lists this clonotype with many counts. This chain uses TRBV7-9 with TRBJ1-5, with a possible D match to TRBD1 (5 bases). CDR1 is SEHNR, CDR2 FQNEAQ, per germline (reference sequence). This CDR3 is built from 14 residues. V gave up 6 bases and J gave up 0 bases, with 9 bases separating them. The CDR3 bases are TGTGCCAGCAGTCGCGACAGTAGCAATCAGCCCCAGCATTTT. Residues: CASSRDSSNQPQHF.